This TCR beta chain was captured by sequencing in a study of blood T cell repertoires in COVID-19. Study-level background: Nucleic acid was either cDNA or gDNA, and it came from T cells, B-cell-depleted T cells, or PBMCs.

As processed by the authors: Nucleated cell number was recorded as an estimate derived from reference gene primer amplification. Clones were read by immunoSEQ multiplex PCR, and TCRdb kept only the in-frame ones, dropping some. V and J calls and clone size are as listed in that table; D and trimming were resolved from the DNA. The table includes 35,000 to 45,000 clones, 75% to 95% detected once. J was trimmed by 2 bases and V by 4 bases; bases with no gene match: 10. Germline loops: CDR1 SGHRS, CDR2 YFSETQ. The CDR3 extends over 16 amino acids. Sequenced material: peripheral blood. This TCR was sampled from an elderly woman with acute or convalescent COVID-19. V and J are TRBV5-1 and TRBJ2-5; TRBD2 aligns across 8 bases. CDR3 residues: CASSRPQRGLQETQYF. CDR3 coding DNA: TGCGCCAGCAGCCGACCCCAGCGGGGGCTTCAAGAGACCCAGTACTTC.